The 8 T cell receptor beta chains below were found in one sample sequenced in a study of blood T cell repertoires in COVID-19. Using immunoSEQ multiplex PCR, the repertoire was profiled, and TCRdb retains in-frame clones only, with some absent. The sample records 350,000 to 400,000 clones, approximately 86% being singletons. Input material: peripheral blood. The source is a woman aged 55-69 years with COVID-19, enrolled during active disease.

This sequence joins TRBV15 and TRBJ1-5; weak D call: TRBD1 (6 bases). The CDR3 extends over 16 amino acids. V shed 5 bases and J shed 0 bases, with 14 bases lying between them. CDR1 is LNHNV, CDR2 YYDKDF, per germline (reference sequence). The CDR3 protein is CATSGGGPYSNQPQHF. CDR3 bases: TGTGCCACCAGCGGAGGGGGGCCCTATAGCAATCAGCCCCAGCATTTT. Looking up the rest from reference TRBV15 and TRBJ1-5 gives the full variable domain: DAMVIQNPRYQVTQFGKPVTLSCSQTLNHNVMYWYQQKSSQAPKLLFHYYDKDFNNEADTPDNFQSRRPNTSFCFLDIRSPGLGDTAMYLCATSGGGPYSNQPQHFGDGTRLSIL.

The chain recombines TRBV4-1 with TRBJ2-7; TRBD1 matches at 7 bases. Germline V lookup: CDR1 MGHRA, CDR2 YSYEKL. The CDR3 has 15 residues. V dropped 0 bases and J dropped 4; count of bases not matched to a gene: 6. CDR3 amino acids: CASSQDKGTAYEQYF. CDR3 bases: TGCGCCAGCAGCCAAGATAAAGGGACAGCATACGAGCAGTACTTC.

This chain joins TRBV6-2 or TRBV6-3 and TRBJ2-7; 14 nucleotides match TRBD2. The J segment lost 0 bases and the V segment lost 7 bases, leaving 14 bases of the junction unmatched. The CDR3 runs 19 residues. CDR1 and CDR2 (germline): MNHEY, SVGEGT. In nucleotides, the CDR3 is TGTGCCAGCACCCCTCCGCCGGGACTAGCGGGGGTTAACTCCTACGAGCAGTACTTC. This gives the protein CASTPPPGLAGVNSYEQYF.

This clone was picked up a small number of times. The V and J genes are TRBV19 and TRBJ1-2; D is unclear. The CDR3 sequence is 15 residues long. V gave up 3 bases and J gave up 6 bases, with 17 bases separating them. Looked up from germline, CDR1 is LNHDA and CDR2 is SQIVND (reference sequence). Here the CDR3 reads CASSIISGVGHGYTF. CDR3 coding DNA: TGTGCCAGTAGTATCATAAGCGGGGTTGGGCATGGCTACACCTTC.

Written as DNA, the CDR3 is TGTGCCACCAGCAGAGCACCCCCGGGACAAGCTTACTACAATGAGCAGTTCTTC. This gives the protein CATSRAPPGQAYYNEQFF. This sequence joins TRBV15 and TRBJ2-1, with a tentative D call TRBD1 (6 bases). Per the germline V gene, CDR1 is LNHNV and CDR2 is YYDKDF (reference sequence). V was pared by 1 base and J by 3 bases, with 19 bases between. The CDR3 runs to 18 residues. The whole variable domain, remainder taken from reference TRBV15 and TRBJ2-1, is DAMVIQNPRYQVTQFGKPVTLSCSQTLNHNVMYWYQQKSSQAPKLLFHYYDKDFNNEADTPDNFQSRRPNTSFCFLDIRSPGLGDTAMYLCATSRAPPGQAYYNEQFFGPGTRLTVL.

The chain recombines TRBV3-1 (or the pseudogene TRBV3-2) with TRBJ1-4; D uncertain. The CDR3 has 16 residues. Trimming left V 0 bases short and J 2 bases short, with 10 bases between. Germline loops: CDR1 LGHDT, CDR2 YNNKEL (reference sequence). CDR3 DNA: TGTGCCAGCAGCCAAGATATCTTCAGTACTAATGAAAAACTGTTTTTT. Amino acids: CASSQDIFSTNEKLFF.

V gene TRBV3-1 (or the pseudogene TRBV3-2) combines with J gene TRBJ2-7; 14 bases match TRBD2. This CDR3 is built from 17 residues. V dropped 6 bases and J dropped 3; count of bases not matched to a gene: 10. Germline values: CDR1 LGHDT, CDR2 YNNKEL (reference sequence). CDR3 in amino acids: CASRGPGLAGAYYEQYF. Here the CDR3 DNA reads TGTGCCAGCAGGGGTCCGGGACTAGCGGGGGCGTACTACGAGCAGTACTTC.

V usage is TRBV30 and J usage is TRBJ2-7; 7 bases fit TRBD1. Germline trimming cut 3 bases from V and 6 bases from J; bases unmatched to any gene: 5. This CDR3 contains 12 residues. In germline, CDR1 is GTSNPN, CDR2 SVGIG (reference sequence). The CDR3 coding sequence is TGTGCCTGGAGGAGGGGGCGCTTCGAGCAGTACTTC. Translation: CAWRRGRFEQYF.